One sample yielded the 15 T cell receptor beta chains listed below, sequenced in a study of blood T cell repertoires in COVID-19 (dated by TCRdb to about 2020). Library construction relied on the immunoSEQ multiplex PCR assay. TCRdb took over this immuneACCESS table, retaining in-frame rearrangements with V and J assigned. Such tables are incomplete; in checked studies, under half of the missing clones stem from an unresolved V gene, and the remainder is unexplained. In all, the sample holds about 280,000 clones, and roughly 85% of those were seen once. The ten most abundant clones make up 2% to 3% of the sample. The sample taken for sequencing was PBMCs or T cells enriched from blood (not recorded which). Receptors originate from a woman between 45 and 60 years old who had recovered from COVID-19.

The chain is built from TRBV5-1 and TRBJ1-1; 8 bases fit TRBD1. With 0 bases clipped from V and 3 bases from J, the junction kept 16 bases outside the gene matches. The CDR3 sequence is 19 residues long. The germline V gene has CDR1 SGHRS and CDR2 YFSETQ. DNA for the CDR3: TGCGCCAGCAGCTTGGCCGGCGTAGTCAGGGGGCTTATGGACACTGAAGCTTTCTTT. Translated: CASSLAGVVRGLMDTEAFF.

The chain employs TRBV5-1 and TRBJ1-1, with D possibly matching TRBD1 (6 bases). Trimming took 0 bases from V and 10 from J, leaving 16 bases between them. The CDR3 consists of 14 residues. Germline V gene sequence: CDR1 SGHRS, CDR2 YFSETQ. The CDR3 loop reads CASSLDSQGFVAFF. The CDR3 nucleotides read TGCGCCAGCAGCTTGGACTCACAGGGATTTGTAGCTTTCTTT. Based on the CDR3 plus reference TRBV5-1 and TRBJ1-1, the full variable domain is KAGVTQTPRYLIKTRGQQVTLSCSPISGHRSVSWYQQTPGQGLQFLFEYFSETQRNKGNFPGRFSGRQFSNSRSEMNVSTLELGDSALYLCASSLDSQGFVAFFGQGTRLTVV.

This clone came up a few times. This rearrangement joins TRBV12-3 or TRBV12-4 to TRBJ1-2; D unclear. The CDR3 contains 13 residues. V lost 7 bases, J lost 4 bases, and 13 bases lay in between. CDR3 nucleotides: TGTGCCAGCACCCCAGAACGGGGCTATGGCTACACCTTC. It specifies CASTPERGYGYTF.

This chain joins TRBV28 and TRBJ1-2; 8 nucleotides line up with TRBD1. There are 14 residues in the CDR3. The ends lost 3 bases at V and 8 bases at J; junction bases unmatched: 8. The germline gives CDR1 MDHEN, CDR2 SYDVKM. In nucleotides, the CDR3 is TGTGCCAGCAGTTTTGTAACGGGACAGGAGGGCTACACCTTC. This codes for CASSFVTGQEGYTF.

The rearrangement joins TRBV18 to TRBJ1-3; 7 bases align to TRBD1. The CDR3 has 15 amino acids. Trimming cost V 5 bases and J 1 base; bases outside gene matches: 5. Germline CDR1 KGHSH, CDR2 LQKENI. The CDR3 DNA is TGTGCCAGCTCAATGGGACAGATATCTGGAAACACCATATATTTT. Translated, it gives CASSMGQISGNTIYF.

This chain joins TRBV7-9 and TRBJ2-2; D unclear. The germline CDR1 and CDR2 sequences are SEHNR and FQNEAQ (reference sequence). Trimming pared 3 bases from V and 7 bases from J, leaving 6 bases between. The CDR3 consists of 12 residues. This CDR3 is CASSFEVGELFF. The CDR3 DNA follows: TGTGCCAGCAGCTTTGAGGTCGGGGAGCTGTTTTTT.

V gene TRBV19 combines with J gene TRBJ1-1, with no clear D. The CDR3 has 14 residues. Germline V gene sequence: CDR1 LNHDA, CDR2 SQIVND (reference sequence). V was shortened by 4 bases and J by 5 bases, with 14 bases between the two germline ends. DNA for the CDR3: TGTGCCAGTAGTACCTTTGGTAGGAGGACTGAAGCTTTCTTT. Translating it yields CASSTFGRRTEAFF. Complete variable domain (other parts from reference TRBV19 and TRBJ1-1): DGGITQSPKYLFRKEGQNVTLSCEQNLNHDAMYWYRQDPGQGLRLIYYSQIVNDFQKGDIAEGYSVSREKKESFPLTVTSAQKNPTAFYLCASSTFGRRTEAFFGQGTRLTVV.

The DNA for the CDR3 is TGTGCCAGTAGTATTGCTCAGACTAGCACAGATACGCAGTATTTT. Its protein product is CASSIAQTSTDTQYF. The chain employs TRBV19 and TRBJ2-3; no clear D. Per the germline V gene, CDR1 is LNHDA and CDR2 is SQIVND (reference sequence). The CDR3 runs to 15 residues. Trimming removed 3 bases at V and 0 bases at J, with 10 bases between. The full variable domain, rest sourced from reference TRBV19 and TRBJ2-3, is DGGITQSPKYLFRKEGQNVTLSCEQNLNHDAMYWYRQDPGQGLRLIYYSQIVNDFQKGDIAEGYSVSREKKESFPLTVTSAQKNPTAFYLCASSIAQTSTDTQYFGPGTRLTVL.

The chain recombines TRBV4-3 with TRBJ2-5; a weak D match, TRBD1 (6 bases). Trimming took off 4 bases at V and 7 bases at J, with 22 bases between the two ends. CDR1 is LGHNA and CDR2 is YSLEER in the germline V gene. The CDR3 contains 16 residues. The CDR3 protein is CASSPSISDSPRTQYF. Written as DNA, the CDR3 is TGCGCCAGCAGCCCCTCAATTTCGGACAGCCCTCGGACCCAGTACTTC.

This chain joins TRBV30 and TRBJ1-4; no clear D gene. The CDR3 totals 14 residues. Germline values: CDR1 GTSNPN, CDR2 SVGIG (reference sequence). Deletions cut 2 bases from V and 3 bases from J, with 10 bases between. CDR3 protein: CAWSLLAANEKLFF. CDR3 coding DNA: TGTGCCTGGAGTCTATTGGCGGCTAATGAAAAACTGTTTTTT.

The chain joins TRBV3-1 (or the pseudogene TRBV3-2) to TRBJ1-1, with D tentatively TRBD1 (5 bases). The CDR3 length is 14 residues. V gave up 1 base and J gave up 1 base, with 7 bases separating them. Germline V gives CDR1 LGHDT, CDR2 YNNKEL (reference sequence). The CDR3 sequence is CASSQGQTNTEAFF. The CDR3 DNA reads TGTGCCAGCAGCCAAGGACAGACGAACACTGAAGCTTTCTTT.

V gene TRBV10-2 combines with J gene TRBJ1-5; maybe TRBD1 (5 bases). The V and J ends lost 8 bases and 6 bases respectively, with 14 bases between them. Per the germline V gene, CDR1 is WSHSY and CDR2 is SAAADI. This CDR3 comprises 13 residues. The CDR3 DNA reads as TGCGCCAGCTGTCCGGGGGGGTCTCAGCCCCAGCATTTT. As protein: CASCPGGSQPQHF.

V gene TRBV11-2 combines with J gene TRBJ2-5; D uncertain. This CDR3 comprises 13 residues. Germline-derived CDR1 and CDR2 are SGHAT and FQNNGV. V lost 3 bases, J lost 1 base, and 6 bases lay in between. The CDR3 spells CASSFGTQETQYF. The CDR3 region has the DNA TGTGCCAGCAGCTTTGGCACCCAAGAGACCCAGTACTTC.

The rearrangement joins TRBV6-5 to TRBJ1-1; D gene unclear. CDR3 size: 14 residues. Germline V gives CDR1 MNHEY, CDR2 SVGAGI. The V end was cut by 4 bases, the J end by 4 bases, with 13 bases between. Here the CDR3 DNA reads TGTGCCAGCAGTTCCGTAGCGGGTAGCACTGAAGCTTTCTTT. Amino acids: CASSSVAGSTEAFF.

The CDR3 reads CASSQGGTSGRSSSSCYEQYF. CDR3 sequence (DNA): TGTGCCAGCAGCCAAGGCGGAACTAGCGGGAGGAGTTCGTCTAGTTGCTACGAGCAGTACTTC. The V gene is TRBV4-2, the J gene TRBJ2-7; TRBD2 aligns across 12 bases. The length of the CDR3 is 21 residues. CDR1 LGHNA and CDR2 YNFKEQ come from the germline V gene. V shed 1 base and J 3 bases; nucleotides not matched to a gene: 19.